A selection of T cell receptor beta chains follows, all from one sample in a study of control samples from healthy donors and cancer patients. Sequencing was performed with immunoSEQ multiplex PCR; in TCRdb, only in-frame clones are kept and a portion is missing. The sample consists of some 49,000 clones, about 86% of them appearing once. Sequencing input: PBMCs. These receptors were obtained from a woman aged 50 to 60 with lung cancer. Both conserved end residues are part of each CDR3. A D gene is named only where the DNA matches it firmly. A clone size is listed for some rows: how often the clone was seen (once, few, many), or a class if it is expanded.

clone size	V gene	J gene	D gene	CDR3 protein	CDR3 DNA
NA	TRBV21-1	TRBJ2-3	NA	CASSNAGGGGNDTDTQYF	TGTGCCAGCAGCAACGCGGGGGGCGGGGGAAACGACACAGATACGCAGTATTTT
NA	TRBV28	TRBJ1-4	TRBD1	CASSFKDRVNEKLFF	TGTGCCAGCAGTTTTAAGGACAGGGTTAATGAAAAACTGTTTTTT
NA	TRBV6-6	TRBJ1-1	NA	CASTGLSRANTEAFF	TGTGCCAGCACAGGGCTTTCGCGAGCAAACACTGAAGCTTTCTTT
NA	TRBV19	TRBJ1-3	TRBD1	CASSLGTAFSGNTIYF	TGTGCCAGTAGTCTCGGGACAGCATTCTCTGGAAACACCATATATTTT
NA	TRBV18	TRBJ2-2	TRBD1	CASSHSGGSNTGELFF	TGTGCCAGCTCCCACTCAGGGGGCTCGAACACCGGGGAGCTGTTTTTT
NA	TRBV3-1/TRBV3-2	TRBJ2-4	TRBD2	CASSQSGGKNIQYF	TGTGCCAGCAGCCAAAGCGGGGGGAAAAACATTCAGTACTTC
NA	TRBV20-1	TRBJ1-1	NA	CSAPQGPEAFF	TGCAGTGCTCCACAGGGCCCTGAAGCTTTCTTT
NA	TRBV27	TRBJ2-3	NA	CASSLWPRRLRTDTQYF	TGTGCCAGCAGTTTATGGCCTCGCCGTCTTCGCACAGATACGCAGTATTTT
NA	TRBV9	TRBJ2-1	NA	CASSVGDLPGTYNEQFF	TGTGCCAGCAGCGTAGGGGACCTACCCGGCACCTACAATGAGCAGTTCTTC
NA	TRBV14	TRBJ1-1	NA	CASSQDSDSNLEAFF	TGTGCCAGCAGCCAAGATAGCGACAGCAATCTTGAAGCTTTCTTT
NA	TRBV5-5	TRBJ1-1	NA	CASSSGQTIQTNTEAFF	TGTGCCAGCAGCTCAGGACAGACAATCCAAACGAACACTGAAGCTTTCTTT
once	TRBV7-2	TRBJ2-5	TRBD2	CASSYGPGEGETQYF	TGTGCCAGCAGCTACGGTCCCGGGGAGGGGGAGACCCAGTACTTC
NA	TRBV27	TRBJ1-2	NA	CASSLSSTGTLNYGYTF	TGTGCCAGCAGTTTATCCTCGACCGGGACGCTGAACTATGGCTACACCTTC
once	TRBV7-8	TRBJ1-3	NA	CASSLAGSGYSSGNTIYF	TGTGCCAGCAGCTTAGCGGGTTCAGGGTATTCCTCTGGAAACACCATATATTTT
NA	TRBV30	TRBJ1-4	NA	CAWSVGVTTNEKLFF	TGTGCCTGGAGTGTAGGAGTTACAACTAATGAAAAACTGTTTTTT
few	TRBV3-1/TRBV3-2	TRBJ2-6	NA	CASSRWESGANVLTF	TGTGCCAGCAGCCGATGGGAATCTGGGGCCAACGTCCTGACTTTC
NA	TRBV5-4	TRBJ2-7	NA	CASSLDGVEQYF	TGTGCCAGCAGCTTGGATGGGGTCGAGCAGTACTTC
NA	TRBV27	TRBJ1-1	NA	CASSKWGTEAFF	TGTGCCAGCAGCAAATGGGGAACTGAAGCTTTCTTT
NA	TRBV7-8	TRBJ2-2	TRBD1	CASSLIRDRGNTGELFF	TGTGCCAGCAGCTTAATCCGGGACAGGGGTAACACCGGGGAGCTGTTTTTT
NA	TRBV9	TRBJ2-7	NA	CASSARQVPYEQYF	TGTGCCAGCAGCGCCCGACAGGTTCCCTACGAGCAGTACTTC
NA	TRBV4-1	TRBJ1-6	NA	CASSQVLAGDNSPLHF	TGCGCCAGCAGCCAAGTTCTCGCAGGGGATAATTCACCCCTCCACTTT
NA	TRBV7-8	TRBJ1-4	TRBD1	CASSIRDRDEKLFF	TGTGCCAGCAGCATCCGGGACAGGGATGAAAAACTGTTTTTT
NA	TRBV19	TRBJ2-4	NA	CASSVYGSEAKNIQYF	TGTGCCAGTAGTGTGTATGGGTCTGAGGCCAAAAACATTCAGTACTTC
NA	TRBV6-2/TRBV6-3	TRBJ2-7	NA	CASSYGAEYEQYF	TGTGCCAGCAGTTACGGGGCAGAGTACGAGCAGTACTTC
NA	TRBV1	TRBJ1-3	NA	CTSRQPGQGNSGNTIYF	TGCACCAGCAGACAACCGGGACAGGGTAACTCTGGAAACACCATATATTTT
NA	TRBV10-3	TRBJ1-1	NA	CAIKGGDAIAKAFF	TGTGCCATCAAGGGAGGGGACGCGATCGCGAAAGCTTTCTTT
NA	TRBV9	TRBJ2-3	NA	CASSADGGHTQYF	TGTGCCAGCAGCGCCGACGGAGGACATACGCAGTATTTT
NA	TRBV9	TRBJ1-1	NA	CASSVDVNTEAFF	TGTGCCAGCAGCGTAGACGTGAACACTGAAGCTTTCTTT